The rows below give T cell receptor beta chains drawn from one sample of a study of shared clonotypes between healthy human individuals. Using immunoSEQ multiplex PCR, the repertoire was profiled, and TCRdb retains in-frame clones only, with some absent. The data show some 1.5 million clones, over 95% seen once. Sequences were obtained from naive CD4+ T cells sorted from blood. The receptors derive from a man aged 30 to 39 in good health. Each CDR3 is given with its conserved first and last residue. A D gene is named only where the DNA matches it firmly. Clone size is not always given. Where it is, it says once, few, many or a class for expanded clones.

D	V	J	size	DNA	CDR3
-	TRBV6-1	TRBJ2-2	-	TGTGCCAGCAGTGCCGACATCCCAAGACGAGGGACGGTGAACACCGGGGAGCTGTTTTTT	CASSADIPRRGTVNTGELFF
TRBD2	TRBV6-5	TRBJ2-1	-	TGTGCCAGCAGTTATTTGGCGGGAGTGGGGAATGAGCAGTTCTTC	CASSYLAGVGNEQFF
-	TRBV5-4	TRBJ2-1	-	TGTGCCAGCAGTTCTCAACGGGCCCACTTAGGGCAGTTCTTC	CASSSQRAHLGQFF
TRBD1	TRBV5-1	TRBJ2-1	-	TGCGCCAGCTTCCCCGGACAGGGGGCTATGGTAGGTGAGCAGTTCTTC	CASFPGQGAMVGEQFF
-	TRBV7-9	TRBJ2-3	-	TGTGCCAGCAGCTTCGCAGGGGTTTTCACAGATACGCAGTATTTT	CASSFAGVFTDTQYF
-	TRBV28	TRBJ1-2	-	TGTGCCAGCAGTTCCTCCCCCCGCGGCTATGGCTACACCTTC	CASSSSPRGYGYTF
-	TRBV5-1	TRBJ1-4	-	TGCGCCAGCAGCTTGGACTTGCGGCGTGATGAAAAACTGTTTTTT	CASSLDLRRDEKLFF
-	TRBV4-3	TRBJ2-7	-	TGCGCCAGCAGCCAAGTCCCGGGTTACGAGCAGTACTTC	CASSQVPGYEQYF
TRBD2	TRBV4-1	TRBJ2-1	-	TGCGCCAGCAGCGAAAGTTCAGGACTAGCGGGATTTCCCGAGCAGTTCTTC	CASSESSGLAGFPEQFF
-	TRBV20-1	TRBJ2-7	-	TGCAGTGCTAGAAAGTCCTACGAGCAGTACTTC	CSARKSYEQYF
TRBD2	TRBV7-6	TRBJ2-5	-	TGTGCCAGCAGCTTAGCAGCCCTACTAGCGACGAAGACCCAGTACTTC	CASSLAALLATKTQYF
-	TRBV29-1	TRBJ1-1	-	TGCAGCGTTGAGAGGGGCGCTGGAACTGAAGCTTTCTTT	CSVERGAGTEAFF
TRBD1	TRBV27	TRBJ2-1	once	TGTGCCAGCAGTTTATCAACGGGACAGGGGTCCTACAATGAGCAGTTCTTC	CASSLSTGQGSYNEQFF
-	TRBV5-6	TRBJ2-7	-	TGTGCCAGCAGCTTGCTGCCGGGAGAGCAGTACTTC	CASSLLPGEQYF
-	TRBV5-1	TRBJ2-7	-	TGCGCCAGCAGCCTCGACTATGCCGGCGAGCAGTACTTC	CASSLDYAGEQYF
-	TRBV27	TRBJ2-3	once	TGTGCCAGCAGCCTAACAGGCACAGATACGCAGTATTTT	CASSLTGTDTQYF
-	TRBV5-1	TRBJ2-3	once	TGCGCCAGCAGAACAGCCAAGTTTACTAGCACAGATACGCAGTATTTT	CASRTAKFTSTDTQYF
-	TRBV6-1	TRBJ1-4	-	TGTGCCAGCAGATACCGGGCATCTAATGAAAAACTGTTTTTT	CASRYRASNEKLFF
TRBD2	TRBV2	TRBJ2-1	-	TGTGCCAGCAAAAGCGGGGGGTACAATGAGCAGTTCTTC	CASKSGGYNEQFF
TRBD2	TRBV5-1	TRBJ2-3	-	TGCGCCAGCAGCGCGTTCGGGACTAGCGGGAGGGCTTCCACAGATACGCAGTATTTT	CASSAFGTSGRASTDTQYF
-	TRBV6-5	TRBJ2-2	-	TGTGCCAGCAGGCAATTAGGGGCTGGGGGGGAGCTGTTTTTT	CASRQLGAGGELFF
-	TRBV7-3	TRBJ2-1	-	TGTGCCAGCAGCTTAACAGGGGTGTATGAGCAGTTCTTC	CASSLTGVYEQFF
TRBD1	TRBV9	TRBJ1-4	-	TGTGCCAGCAGCGTAGCCACAGGGGGCGCTGGGGAAAAACTGTTTTTT	CASSVATGGAGEKLFF
TRBD2	TRBV5-1	TRBJ2-7	-	TGCGCCAGCAGCCGCGATACTAGCGAATACGAGCAGTACTTC	CASSRDTSEYEQYF
-	TRBV27	TRBJ1-1	-	TGTGCCAGCAGTCCTCACAGAGAGAACACTGAAGCTTTCTTT	CASSPHRENTEAFF
-	TRBV15	TRBJ2-6	-	TGTGCCACCAGCAGAGATTTGAAAGATTTTGGGTCTGGGGCCAACGTCCTGACTTTC	CATSRDLKDFGSGANVLTF
-	TRBV6-6	TRBJ1-4	-	TGTGCCAGCAGTTACATGGGGGGCTCTAATGAAAAACTGTTTTTT	CASSYMGGSNEKLFF
-	TRBV11-3	TRBJ2-5	-	TGTGCCAGCAGCTTATTTGAGGGAGAGACCCAGTACTTC	CASSLFEGETQYF
-	TRBV30	TRBJ2-2	-	TGTGCCTGGAGCCGGACGGCAAACACCGGGGAGCTGTTTTTT	CAWSRTANTGELFF
-	TRBV19	TRBJ2-7	-	TGTGCCAGTAGTAGAGTCCCCTACGAGCAGTACTTC	CASSRVPYEQYF
-	TRBV12-2	TRBJ2-5	-	TGTGCAAGTCGCTTAGTGACTGGGACAGGGAAAGAGACCCAGTACTTC	CASRLVTGTGKETQYF
TRBD1	TRBV6-1	TRBJ2-7	-	TGTGCCAGCAACCGCGGACAGGCCTACGAGCAGTACTTC	CASNRGQAYEQYF
-	TRBV29-1	TRBJ1-1	-	TGCAGCGGGAGCAGTCGAGTTAGGAACACTGAAGCTTTCTTT	CSGSSRVRNTEAFF
TRBD1	TRBV4-1	TRBJ1-2	-	TGCGCCAGCAGCCGAGGACAGGCTAACTATGGCTACACCTTC	CASSRGQANYGYTF
-	TRBV19	TRBJ1-2	-	TGTGCCAGTAGTATTTTCGCTGATGGCTACACCTTC	CASSIFADGYTF
-	TRBV2	TRBJ2-1	-	TGTGCCAGCAGTGTAGAGGTGGACAGTAATGAGCAGTTCTTC	CASSVEVDSNEQFF
-	TRBV11-2	TRBJ2-5	-	TGTGCCAGCAGCTTAAATACAGGGTCAAAGGAGACCCAGTACTTC	CASSLNTGSKETQYF
-	TRBV30	TRBJ1-1	-	TGTGCCTGGAGGTCGCAGGGAAGGAGGACTGAAGCTTTCTTT	CAWRSQGRRTEAFF